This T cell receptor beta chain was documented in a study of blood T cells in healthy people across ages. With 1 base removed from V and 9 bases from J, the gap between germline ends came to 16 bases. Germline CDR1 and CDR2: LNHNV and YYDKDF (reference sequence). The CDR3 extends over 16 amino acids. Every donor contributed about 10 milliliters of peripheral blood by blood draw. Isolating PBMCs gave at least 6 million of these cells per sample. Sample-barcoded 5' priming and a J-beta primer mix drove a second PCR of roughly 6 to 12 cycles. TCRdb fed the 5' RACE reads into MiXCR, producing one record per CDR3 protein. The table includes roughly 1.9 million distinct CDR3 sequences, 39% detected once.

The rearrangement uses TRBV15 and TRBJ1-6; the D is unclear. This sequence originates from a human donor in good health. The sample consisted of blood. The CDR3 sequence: CATSRGRVGSASPLHF. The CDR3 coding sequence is TGTGCCACCAGCAGAGGGAGGGTCGGGAGCGCTTCACCCCTCCACTTT.